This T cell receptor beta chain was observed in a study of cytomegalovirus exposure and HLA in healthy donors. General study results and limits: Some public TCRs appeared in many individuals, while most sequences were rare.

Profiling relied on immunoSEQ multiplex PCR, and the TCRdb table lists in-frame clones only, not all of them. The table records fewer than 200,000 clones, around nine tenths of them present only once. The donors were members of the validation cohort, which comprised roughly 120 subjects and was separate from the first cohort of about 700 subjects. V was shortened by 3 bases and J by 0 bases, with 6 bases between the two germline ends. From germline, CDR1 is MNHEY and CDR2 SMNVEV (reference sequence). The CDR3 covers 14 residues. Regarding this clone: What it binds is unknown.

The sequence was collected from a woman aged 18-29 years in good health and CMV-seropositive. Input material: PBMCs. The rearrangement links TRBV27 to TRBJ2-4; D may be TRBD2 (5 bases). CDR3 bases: TGTGCCAGCAGTTTGGCGGGAGCCAAAAACATTCAGTACTTC. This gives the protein CASSLAGAKNIQYF.